Shown below are 20 T cell receptor beta chains from a single sample sequenced in a study of CD8+CD57+ T cells in acquired aplastic anemia. The TCR beta profiling, which covered VDJ combination and CDR3 sequence, was carried out using genomic DNA as the template. One entry per CDR3 protein, called by TCRdb with MiXCR from the reads. The sample carries around 180,000 distinct CDR3 sequences, 60% to 70% recorded once. The sample taken for sequencing was sorted CD4+, CD8+, or CD8+CD57+ T cells (not recorded which) from PBMCs. All receptors derive from a human donor in good health.

This chain connects TRBV7-9 to TRBJ2-3; maybe TRBD2 (5 bases). Germline V lookup: CDR1 SEHNR, CDR2 FQNEAQ (reference sequence). The CDR3 contains 15 residues. V was cut by 1 base and J by 1 base, with 9 bases left in between. CDR3 in DNA: TGTGCCAGCAGCTTAGAAGCGAGGGGCACAGATACGCAGTATTTT. Its translation: CASSLEARGTDTQYF.

This clonotype is a singleton in its sample. The chain links TRBV2 to TRBJ2-2; the match to TRBD1 covers 7 bases. The trim removed 7 bases at V and 7 bases at J, leaving 12 bases unmatched. The germline gives CDR1 SNHLY, CDR2 FYNNEI. CDR3 length equals 15 residues. CDR3 sequence: CASNRGPGAFGELFF. As DNA, the CDR3 is TGTGCCAGCAACAGGGGACCTGGGGCATTCGGGGAGCTGTTTTTT.

The genes are TRBV6-6 and TRBJ1-2; 7 bases match TRBD1. Germline CDR1 reads MNHNY; CDR2 reads SVGAGI (reference sequence). This CDR3 region has 13 residues. V gave up 4 bases and J gave up 6 bases; unmatched junction bases: 5. The CDR3 DNA follows: TGTGCCAGCAGTTCAACAGGGGCGGATGGCTACACCTTC. The encoded protein is CASSSTGADGYTF.

This clonotype was recorded at least ten times. J is TRBJ2-1 and V is TRBV7-3, with 7 bases aligning to TRBD2. CDR1 and CDR2 (germline): SGHTA, FQGTGA. Germline trimming cut 3 bases from V and 7 bases from J; bases unmatched to any gene: 9. CDR3 length: 15 amino acids. The CDR3 DNA reads as TGTGCCAGCAGCTTCCTCGCGGGAGTGATGAATGAGCAGTTCTTC. Protein: CASSFLAGVMNEQFF.

V and J are TRBV28 and TRBJ1-3, with D perhaps matching TRBD1 (5 bases). From germline, CDR1 is MDHEN and CDR2 SYDVKM. The CDR3 runs to 15 residues. Trimming left V 7 bases short and J 2 bases short, with 15 bases between. CDR3 coding DNA: TGTGCCAGCACCGAAGTGGGACGGACTGGAAACACCATATATTTT. This translates into CASTEVGRTGNTIYF.

This chain uses TRBV24-1 with TRBJ2-5, with 7 bases identical to TRBD2. This CDR3 has 13 amino acids. Trimming removed 10 bases from V and 9 bases from J; junction bases left unmatched: 13. CDR1 and CDR2 (germline): KGHDR, SFDVKD. The CDR3 is CATARGSNQPQYF. CDR3 bases: TGTGCCACGGCGCGGGGGAGCAATCAGCCCCAGTACTTC.

A few counts support this clonotype. The rearrangement joins TRBV14 to TRBJ2-7; no firm D call. The V gene's germline CDR1 is SGHDN and CDR2 FVKESK. V lost 3 bases to trimming and J lost 2 bases, with 11 bases between them. This CDR3 has 14 amino acids. The CDR3 coding sequence is TGTGCCAGCAGCCATTTTGCGATCGCCTACGAGCAGTACTTC. Encoded protein: CASSHFAIAYEQYF. Using reference TRBV14 and TRBJ2-7 for the parts outside the CDR3, the full variable domain is EAGVTQFPSHSVIEKGQTVTLRCDPISGHDNLYWYRRVMGKEIKFLLHFVKESKQDESGMPNNRFLAERTGGTYSTLKVQPAELEDSGVYFCASSHFAIAYEQYFGPGTRLTVT.

This clonotype was detected many times. A read error may produce the germline difference seen at one junction end. The rearrangement uses TRBV19 and TRBJ2-1, with TRBD2 matching over 11 bases. Germline CDR1 LNHDA, CDR2 SQIVND (reference sequence). The CDR3 extends over 14 amino acids. The CDR3 nucleotides are TGTGCCAGTAGTAGACCCGGGGTAGCGGGAGGGCTGTCCTTC. This codes for CASSRPGVAGGLSF.

In nucleotides, the CDR3 is TGTGCCAGCAGCCGTATGGCTGGTACGAACACTGAAGCTTTCTTT. Translation gives CASSRMAGTNTEAFF. The V gene is TRBV7-6, the J gene TRBJ1-1; D gene uncertain. The CDR3 extends over 15 amino acids. V was trimmed by 5 bases and J by 1 base, leaving 14 bases between them. Germline V CDR1 and CDR2: SGHVS, FNYEAQ.

This clonotype was seen at least ten times. This chain uses TRBV19 with TRBJ2-7, with D perhaps matching TRBD1 (6 bases). The CDR3 is 15 amino acids. Germline lookup yields CDR1 LNHDA and CDR2 SQIVND (reference sequence). V was cut by 5 bases and J by 3 bases, with 17 bases left in between. CDR3 loop: CASSPSGTRYYEQYF. The CDR3 nucleotides are TGTGCCAGTAGTCCATCCGGGACACGCTACTACGAGCAGTACTTC. Looking up the rest from reference TRBV19 and TRBJ2-7 gives the full variable domain: DGGITQSPKYLFRKEGQNVTLSCEQNLNHDAMYWYRQDPGQGLRLIYYSQIVNDFQKGDIAEGYSVSREKKESFPLTVTSAQKNPTAFYLCASSPSGTRYYEQYFGPGTRLTVT.

The rearrangement uses TRBV20-1 and TRBJ2-7, with D perhaps matching TRBD1 (7 bases). V lost 6 bases to trimming and J lost 5 bases, with 23 bases between them. Germline V CDR1 and CDR2: DFQATT, SNEGSKA (reference sequence). There are 15 residues in the CDR3. This chain's CDR3 is CSARGVGGPGHEQYF. The CDR3, as DNA: TGCAGTGCCAGGGGGGTAGGGGGGCCGGGGCACGAGCAGTACTTC.

In its sample, this clonotype was seen many times. The chain couples TRBV7-8 to TRBJ2-3; 8 positions match TRBD1. There are 14 residues in the CDR3. Germline lookup yields CDR1 SGHVS and CDR2 FQNEAQ. Trimming took 5 bases from V and 3 from J; bases not matched to a gene: 4. CDR3 nucleotide sequence: TGTGCCAGCAGCAACGGACAGGGTACAGATACGCAGTATTTT. As protein: CASSNGQGTDTQYF.

The rearrangement uses TRBV24-1 and TRBJ2-1, with D perhaps TRBD1 (8 bases). V was clipped by 1 base and J by 8 bases, with 14 bases between them. Germline CDR1 reads KGHDR; CDR2 reads SFDVKD. CDR3 length: 15 residues. The CDR3, as DNA: TGTGCCACCAGTGATTTCGACAGGGGAGGGGATGAGCAGTTCTTC. Amino acid sequence: CATSDFDRGGDEQFF.

The rearrangement uses TRBV19 and TRBJ1-1; no definite D call. V was trimmed by 4 bases and J by 7 bases, leaving 13 bases between them. The CDR3 is made up of 13 amino acids. Germline CDR1 is LNHDA and CDR2 is SQIVND (reference sequence). The CDR3 nucleotides read TGTGCCAGTAGTAGCTGGGAGGCAGTTGAAGCTTTCTTT. As protein: CASSSWEAVEAFF.

The chain joins TRBV5-1 to TRBJ2-1; 8 bases fit TRBD1. CDR1 SGHRS and CDR2 YFSETQ come from the germline V gene. This CDR3 contains 15 residues. V lost 5 bases and J lost 3; bases outside the gene matches: 7. The CDR3 DNA is TGCGCCAGCAGTCCTGGACAGGGAGACTACAATGAGCAGTTCTTC. Translation gives CASSPGQGDYNEQFF.

The chain carries TRBV29-1 and TRBJ2-7; D is perhaps TRBD2 (5 bases). The V end lost 5 bases, the J end lost 0 bases, and 11 bases lay between the germline ends. CDR3 length equals 13 residues. Germline V gene lookup returns CDR1 SQVTM and CDR2 ANQGSEA. CDR3 sequence (DNA): TGCAGCGTTAAACTAGGTAGCTCCTACGAGCAGTACTTC. It specifies CSVKLGSSYEQYF.

The J gene is TRBJ1-2, the V gene TRBV19, with TRBD1 matching 8 bases. Germline V CDR1 and CDR2: LNHDA, SQIVND (reference sequence). The junction had 5 bases not matched to a gene; V was cut back by 4 bases and J by 7 bases. This CDR3 contains 13 residues. The CDR3 is CASSTTGVRGYTF. DNA for the CDR3: TGTGCCAGTAGTACGACAGGGGTTCGTGGCTACACCTTC.

V is TRBV24-1 and J is TRBJ2-5; possibly TRBD1 for D (6 bases). CDR3 size: 17 residues. Looked up from germline, CDR1 is KGHDR and CDR2 is SFDVKD. V lost 0 bases and J lost 5, with 18 bases in between. For the CDR3, the DNA is TGTGCCACCAGTGATTTGCTGGACAGCCTCGGTGGTGAGACCCAGTACTTC. Its translation: CATSDLLDSLGGETQYF.

The chain couples TRBV19 to TRBJ1-5; D unclear. The length of the CDR3 is 14 residues. The V gene lost 1 base and the J gene lost 1 base, with 5 bases spanning the gap. Germline CDR1 reads LNHDA; CDR2 reads SQIVND (reference sequence). The CDR3 region is CASSIGWSNQPQHF. The CDR3 coding sequence is TGTGCCAGTAGTATAGGGTGGAGCAATCAGCCCCAGCATTTT.

This clonotype occurred many times. CDR3 loop: CASSGLGPRWTQYF. The DNA for the CDR3 is TGCGCCAGCAGTGGACTCGGGCCCCGGTGGACCCAGTACTTC. The V and J genes are TRBV10-1 and TRBJ2-5; D ambiguous. The CDR3 extends over 14 amino acids. Germline V gives CDR1 WNHNN, CDR2 SYGVQD (reference sequence). With 4 bases removed from V and 7 bases from J, the gap between germline ends came to 16 bases.